This T cell receptor (beta chain) was profiled in a study of T-cell reconstitution after alpha-beta-depleted transplantation in children. Trimming shortened V by 7 bases and J by 5 bases, and 9 bases separated the two germline ends. The CDR3 covers 10 residues. The germline CDR1 and CDR2 sequences are DFQATT and SNEGSKA (reference sequence). Unique molecular identifiers were incorporated into the prepared TCRbeta library. TCRdb reanalysed the PCR reads using MiXCR and keeps one entry per CDR3 protein. The data contain about 980,000 distinct CDR3 sequences, roughly 29% of them seen just once; the ten biggest clones take up about 28%. About this clonotype itself: No antigen is known for it.

Broader study findings: Some patients' high day-60 TCRbeta diversity was attributed to recipient cells surviving conditioning.

The source was PBMCs, mostly from graft donor cells, collected 360 days after TCRalphabeta/CD19-depleted stem cell transplant. The chain carries TRBV20-1 and TRBJ2-7; D is unclear. This receptor was taken from a boy in the first two years of life who had a stem cell transplant for SCID, so the T cells may come from the graft donor. The CDR3 loop reads CSVRAHEQYF. The CDR3 region has the DNA TGCAGTGTAAGAGCCCACGAGCAGTACTTC.